This T cell receptor beta chain was observed in a study of CD8+ T cells in alopecia areata. As the sequencing template, cDNA was produced by extracting RNA and reverse transcribing it. TCRdb keeps only in-frame clones here, not all; method: immunoSEQ multiplex PCR. The table lists roughly 100,000 clones, 45% to 60% of them singletons. Germline CDR1 is ENHRY and CDR2 is SYGVKD. Trimming removed 0 bases from V and 3 bases from J; junction bases left unmatched: 6. The CDR3 loop spans 17 amino acids. This clone was found a few times. This clonotype originated in a human donor in good health. Sample: CD4+ T cells sorted from blood. The rearrangement links TRBV10-3 to TRBJ2-3, with 10 positions matching TRBD2. The CDR3 coding sequence is TGTGCCATCAGTGAGTCTGGGTCACTAGCGGGGACAGATACGCAGTATTTT. This sequence encodes CAISESGSLAGTDTQYF.